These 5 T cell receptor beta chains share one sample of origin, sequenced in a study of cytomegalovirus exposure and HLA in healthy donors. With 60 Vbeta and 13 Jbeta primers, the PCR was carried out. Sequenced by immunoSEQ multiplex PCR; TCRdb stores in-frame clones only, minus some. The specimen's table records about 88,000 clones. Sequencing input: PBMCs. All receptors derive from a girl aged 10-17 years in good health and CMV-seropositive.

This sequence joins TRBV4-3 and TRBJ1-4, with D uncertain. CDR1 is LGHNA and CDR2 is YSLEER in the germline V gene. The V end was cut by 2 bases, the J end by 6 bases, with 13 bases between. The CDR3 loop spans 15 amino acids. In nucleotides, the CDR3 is TGCGCCAGCAGCCAAATCCGGGATGGGGATGAAAAACTGTTTTTT. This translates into CASSQIRDGDEKLFF.

The CDR3 DNA follows: TGTGCCAGTAGTTTCGGAGGGGGCGCGGTAGAAGAAAAACTGTTTTTT. Protein sequence: CASSFGGGAVEEKLFF. The gene calls are TRBV19 and TRBJ1-4, with TRBD1 identical over 7 bases. V was pared by 5 bases and J by 8 bases, with 14 bases of the junction left unmatched. CDR1 is LNHDA and CDR2 is SQIVND in the germline V gene (reference sequence). There are 16 residues in the CDR3.

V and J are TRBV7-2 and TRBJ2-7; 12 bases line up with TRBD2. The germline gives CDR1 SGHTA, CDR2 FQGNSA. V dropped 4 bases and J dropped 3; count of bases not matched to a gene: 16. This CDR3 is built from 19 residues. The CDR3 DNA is TGTGCCAGCAGCTCCCTAATCGGGCTAGCGGGGGGGTCCTACTACGAGCAGTACTTC. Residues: CASSSLIGLAGGSYYEQYF.

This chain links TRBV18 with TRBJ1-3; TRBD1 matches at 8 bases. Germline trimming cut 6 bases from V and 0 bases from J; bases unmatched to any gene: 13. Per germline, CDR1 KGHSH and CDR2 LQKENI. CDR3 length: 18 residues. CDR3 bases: TGTGCCAGCTCGGTACAAACAGGGGGACCAGCCTCTGGAAACACCATATATTTT. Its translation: CASSVQTGGPASGNTIYF.

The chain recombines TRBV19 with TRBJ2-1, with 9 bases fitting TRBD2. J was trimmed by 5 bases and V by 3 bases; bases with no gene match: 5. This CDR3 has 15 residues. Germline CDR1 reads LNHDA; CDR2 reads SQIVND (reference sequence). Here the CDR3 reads CASSIQRGENNEQFF. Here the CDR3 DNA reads TGTGCCAGTAGTATTCAGCGGGGGGAAAACAATGAGCAGTTCTTC.